A selection of T cell receptor beta chains follows, all from one sample in a study of blood T cell repertoires in COVID-19. The protocol was immunoSEQ multiplex PCR, while the TCRdb copy is restricted to in-frame clones and leaves out a portion. Of about 280,000 clones listed, about 85% were seen once; the top ten hold 2% to 3%. Specimen: PBMCs or T cells enriched from blood (not recorded which). The receptors were sampled from a woman in her fifties or sixties who had recovered from COVID-19. Each CDR3 is given with its conserved first and last residue. The D gene is left open where the match is weak. A row's size may be missing; if present it is once, few, many or a size class.

D gene,clone size,J gene,V gene,CDR3 DNA,CDR3 protein
.,once,TRBJ1-1,TRBV7-8,TGTGCCAGCAGCGGACGGGGGATGGTAGCTGAAGCTTTCTTT,CASSGRGMVAEAFF
.,.,TRBJ2-2,TRBV7-9,TGTGCCAGCAGCTCTCGAAATAAGAAGGAGGGTAACACCGGGGAGCTGTTTTTT,CASSSRNKKEGNTGELFF
.,.,TRBJ2-6,TRBV29-1,TGCAGCGTTGCATCATCTGGGGCCAACGTCCTGACTTTC,CSVASSGANVLTF
TRBD1,.,TRBJ2-5,TRBV10-1,TGCGCCAGCAGGCAACAGGGGGAAGAGACCCAGTACTTC,CASRQQGEETQYF
TRBD1,.,TRBJ1-6,TRBV11-2,TGTGCCAGCAGTCGGGACAGGGGTTCACCCCTCCACTTT,CASSRDRGSPLHF
TRBD1,.,TRBJ1-5,TRBV28,TGTGCCAGCAGTTTTACAGGGGTTGGCAATCAGCCCCAGCATTTT,CASSFTGVGNQPQHF
TRBD1,few,TRBJ2-2,TRBV28,TGTGCCAGCAGCGGAGCAGGGGGATCCGGGGAGCTGTTTTTT,CASSGAGGSGELFF
.,.,TRBJ2-3,TRBV5-1,TGCGCCAGCAGCTTGGAATGGGCCAGCATAGATACGCAGTATTTT,CASSLEWASIDTQYF
.,.,TRBJ1-2,TRBV7-2,TGTGCCAGCAGCTTAGGGACGCGGGACGGCTACACCTTC,CASSLGTRDGYTF
.,.,TRBJ1-1,TRBV5-6,TGTGCCAGCAGCCCGCTCCGGGGGATCCCTGAAGCTTTCTTT,CASSPLRGIPEAFF
TRBD1,.,TRBJ2-7,TRBV19,TGTGCCAGTAGTACCCTAAGGGGGACAGGGGGTTACGAGCAGTACTTC,CASSTLRGTGGYEQYF
.,.,TRBJ2-7,TRBV18,TGTGCCAGCCGGAGCCCGGTCGGCTCCTACGAGCAGTACTTC,CASRSPVGSYEQYF
TRBD1,.,TRBJ1-2,TRBV27,TGTGCCAGCAGTCCAACGAACCAGGCCGGGACAGTCTATGGCTACACCTTC,CASSPTNQAGTVYGYTF
.,.,TRBJ1-5,TRBV5-6,TGTGCCAGCAGCTTGGTTGGGCAGGGCGGCAATCAGCCCCAGCATTTT,CASSLVGQGGNQPQHF
.,.,TRBJ2-2,TRBV5-4,TGTGCCAGCAGCTTGGACAGGGAATTCACCGGGGAGCTGTTTTTT,CASSLDREFTGELFF
.,few,TRBJ1-2,TRBV7-9,TGTGCCAGCAGCCCGACGACCCGGGACTATGGCTACACCTTC,CASSPTTRDYGYTF
.,.,TRBJ1-5,TRBV6-6,TGTGCCAGCAGTCATTTGCTTAGGACACGGTCGAATCAGCCCCAGCATTTT,CASSHLLRTRSNQPQHF
.,.,TRBJ1-6,TRBV7-9,TGTGCCAGCACGAATGGAGCTGGACAGTTTAATTCACCCCTCCACTTT,CASTNGAGQFNSPLHF
.,few,TRBJ1-1,TRBV25-1,TGTGCCAGCAGTGAAACGGGAGGGGATAGTAAAGCTTTCTTT,CASSETGGDSKAFF
TRBD1,.,TRBJ2-7,TRBV6-5,TGTGCCAGCAGTTACGACAGGGTCTCCTACGAGCAGTACTTC,CASSYDRVSYEQYF
.,.,TRBJ1-3,TRBV5-6,TGTGCCAGCAGCGGGGGACTGAGCTCTGGAAACACCATATATTTT,CASSGGLSSGNTIYF
TRBD1,.,TRBJ1-1,TRBV9,TGTGCCAGCAGCCGGACAGGATTCACTGAAGCTTTCTTT,CASSRTGFTEAFF
.,.,TRBJ1-5,TRBV19,TGTGCCAGTAGTATCAGGACAGCTTATAGCAATCAGCCCCAGCATTTT,CASSIRTAYSNQPQHF
TRBD1,few,TRBJ2-3,TRBV28,TGTGCCAGCAGTAGCGGACAGGGGGAGACAGATACGCAGTATTTT,CASSSGQGETDTQYF
.,.,TRBJ1-1,TRBV6-5,TGTGCCAGCCAAGGGATTACAGGGAACACTGAAGCTTTCTTT,CASQGITGNTEAFF
.,.,TRBJ2-1,TRBV10-3,TGTGCCATCCAGGGTCAGGGAAAACCCTACAATGAGCAGTTCTTC,CAIQGQGKPYNEQFF
TRBD2,.,TRBJ2-1,TRBV11-2,TGTGCCAGCAGCTTAAGTAGCGGGCTGGGGAATGAGCAGTTCTTC,CASSLSSGLGNEQFF
TRBD2,once,TRBJ2-5,TRBV7-2,TGTGCCAGCAGCTTAAGACTAGCGCGAGGGGGATTAGAGACCCAGTACTTC,CASSLRLARGGLETQYF
.,.,TRBJ1-5,TRBV9,TGTGCCAGCAGCGCAGGGGTGGATCAGCCCCAGCATTTT,CASSAGVDQPQHF
TRBD1,.,TRBJ1-1,TRBV27,TGTGCCAGCAGTTTATTGGACAGGGGGCATGTTGGCACTGAAGCTTTCTTT,CASSLLDRGHVGTEAFF
.,.,TRBJ1-5,TRBV10-3,TGTGCCATCAGAGGAGATGGCAATCAGCCCCAGCATTTT,CAIRGDGNQPQHF
.,.,TRBJ2-1,TRBV6-5,TGTGCCAGCAGTTTAGCTTTACGGTCCTACAATGAGCAGTTCTTC,CASSLALRSYNEQFF
.,.,TRBJ1-1,TRBV3-1/TRBV3-2,TGTGCCAGCAGCCAAGGAGGGAACACTGAAGCTTTCTTT,CASSQGGNTEAFF
TRBD1,.,TRBJ2-2,TRBV7-9,TGTGCCAGCTACCGAGGAGGGGACAGGGGGCTTACCGGGGAGCTGTTTTTT,CASYRGGDRGLTGELFF
.,once,TRBJ2-2,TRBV25-1,TGTGCCAGCAGTGAACGTCGGGCGAACACCGGGGAGCTGTTTTTT,CASSERRANTGELFF
TRBD1,.,TRBJ1-2,TRBV14,TGTGCCAGCAGCCTGAGATATGGGACAGGGTATCTCTATGGCTACACCTTC,CASSLRYGTGYLYGYTF
.,.,TRBJ1-1,TRBV18,TGTGCCAGCTCACCACAACTTGGGCAGGGCACTGAAGCTTTCTTT,CASSPQLGQGTEAFF
.,.,TRBJ1-5,TRBV19,TGTGCCAGTAGTATAGGAACCAGGGGCCGCAATCAGCCCCAGCATTTT,CASSIGTRGRNQPQHF
.,.,TRBJ2-2,TRBV7-3,TGTGCCAGCAGCCAAAATGCGGCAGGGACCGGGGAGCTGTTTTTT,CASSQNAAGTGELFF
.,.,TRBJ1-1,TRBV3-1/TRBV3-2,TGTGCCAGCAGCCGAACCGGGGGGGTCACTGAAGCTTTCTTT,CASSRTGGVTEAFF
.,.,TRBJ2-6,TRBV27,TGTGCCAGCAGTTTTCTTCCGGGGTCTGGGGCCAACGTCCTGACTTTC,CASSFLPGSGANVLTF
.,few,TRBJ1-3,TRBV7-8,TGTGCCAGCAGCAACCGTCGGGATACTGGAAACACCATATATTTT,CASSNRRDTGNTIYF
TRBD1,.,TRBJ2-6,TRBV5-4,TGTGCCAGCAGCCTCCCCCCAGGGGGCTCTGGGGCCAACGTCCTGACTTTC,CASSLPPGGSGANVLTF
TRBD1,.,TRBJ1-4,TRBV4-2,TGTGCCAGCAACCCCCCCGGGACAGGGGTGGGAAAACTGTTTTTT,CASNPPGTGVGKLFF
.,once,TRBJ2-1,TRBV5-1,TGCGCCAGCAGCTTAAGGGAGTCCTACAATGAGCAGTTCTTC,CASSLRESYNEQFF
TRBD1,.,TRBJ1-4,TRBV3-1/TRBV3-2,TGTGCCAGCAGCCTAGAAGGACAGGGGGCGCAAAAACTGTTTTTT,CASSLEGQGAQKLFF
TRBD1,.,TRBJ2-7,TRBV27,TGTGCCAGCAGAGTAACCGGGACAGGGCCCTACGAGCAGTACTTC,CASRVTGTGPYEQYF
TRBD1,.,TRBJ1-5,TRBV30,TGTGCCTGGAGTGGGGGACAGGATAATCAGCCCCAGCATTTT,CAWSGGQDNQPQHF
.,medium-sized,TRBJ1-3,TRBV5-4,TGTGCCAGCAGTCTGGCAGGGGATGGAAACACCATATATTTT,CASSLAGDGNTIYF
TRBD2,.,TRBJ2-4,TRBV7-9,TGTGCCAGCAGCCCCACCGGCGGGGGGTTAAAAAACATTCAGTACTTC,CASSPTGGGLKNIQYF
.,.,TRBJ1-2,TRBV5-4,TGTGCCAGCAGCTTGAGATCAACTGGGCCCAACTATGGCTACACCTTC,CASSLRSTGPNYGYTF
.,few,TRBJ1-4,TRBV9,TGTGCCAGCAGCGTAAACAGGGTTGCCCAAGGCGATGAAAAACTGTTTTTT,CASSVNRVAQGDEKLFF
.,.,TRBJ2-7,TRBV9,TGTGCCAGCAGCGCCAGGGAATCCGCCAGGAGCGAGCAGTACTTC,CASSARESARSEQYF
.,.,TRBJ1-5,TRBV10-2,TGCGCCAGCAGTCAACAGGGTACCAATCAGCCCCAGCATTTT,CASSQQGTNQPQHF
TRBD1,.,TRBJ1-2,TRBV28,TGTGCCAGCAGTCGACAGGGTTATGGCTACACCTTC,CASSRQGYGYTF